This passage covers 28 T cell receptor beta chains from one sample sequenced in a study of CD8 T cells in Susac syndrome. RNA totalling roughly 0.45 to 1 ug underwent reverse transcription with random hexamers. TCRdb re-called the immunoSEQ multiplex PCR reads with MiXCR, one entry per CDR3 protein. The table has approximately 120,000 distinct CDR3 sequences, 90% to 95% seen once. Material for sequencing was CD8+ T cells from PBMCs. These receptors came from a human donor with multiple sclerosis.

The chain couples TRBV5-4 to TRBJ2-1; D perhaps matches TRBD2 (6 bases). The CDR3 runs to 15 residues. Germline lookup yields CDR1 SGHNT and CDR2 YYREEE (reference sequence). Trimming cost V 4 bases and J 4 bases, with 15 bases left between them. CDR3 loop: CASSLERAGYNEQFF. The CDR3 DNA sequence: TGTGCCAGCAGCCTGGAGCGGGCTGGTTACAATGAGCAGTTCTTC. The whole variable domain, filled in from reference TRBV5-4 and TRBJ2-1, reads ETGVTQSPTHLIKTRGQQVTLRCSSQSGHNTVSWYQQALGQGPQFIFQYYREEENGRGNFPPRFSGLQFPNYSSELNVNALELDDSALYLCASSLERAGYNEQFFGPGTRLTVL.

The chain employs TRBV3-1 and TRBJ2-3, with 7 positions matching TRBD2. The CDR3 consists of 17 residues. Germline V CDR1 and CDR2: LGHDT, YNNKEL (reference sequence). V was clipped by 3 bases and J by 5 bases; unmatched bases: 14. CDR3 sequence: CASSQVGVGGPEDTQYF. CDR3 nucleotides: TGTGCCAGCAGCCAGGTAGGGGTGGGAGGGCCGGAAGATACGCAGTATTTT.

This chain connects TRBV28 to TRBJ2-1; D is ambiguous. Germline values: CDR1 MDHEN, CDR2 SYDVKM. CDR3 size: 12 residues. Trimming removed 2 bases at V and 7 bases at J, with 6 bases between. DNA for the CDR3: TGTGCCAGCAGTTTAGTCAGGAATGAGCAGTTCTTC. This gives the protein CASSLVRNEQFF.

J is TRBJ1-2 and V is TRBV30; tentative D call: TRBD1 (6 bases). Trimming removed 5 bases at V and 4 bases at J, with 14 bases between. The CDR3 extends over 13 amino acids. Germline CDR1 and CDR2: GTSNPN and SVGIG (reference sequence). The CDR3 nucleotides are TGTGCCTGGGACAGACAGGATACCTATGGCTACACCTTC. Its translation: CAWDRQDTYGYTF.

A single count supports this clonotype. V usage is TRBV30 and J usage is TRBJ1-2; 8 bases line up with TRBD1. Germline-derived CDR1 and CDR2 are GTSNPN and SVGIG (reference sequence). CDR3 length: 14 amino acids. Unmatched junction bases numbered 3, after V lost 1 base and J lost 2 bases. The CDR3 reads CAWSGWDRNYGYTF. DNA of the CDR3: TGTGCCTGGAGTGGATGGGACAGGAACTATGGCTACACCTTC.

The chain has TRBV4-1 and TRBJ2-3, with D possibly being TRBD1 or TRBD2 (6 bases each). Germline lookup yields CDR1 MGHRA and CDR2 YSYEKL. The CDR3 is 15 residues long. V was pared by 0 bases and J by 4 bases, with 11 bases between. Here the CDR3 reads CASSQDEGGPDTQYF. The CDR3, as DNA: TGCGCCAGCAGCCAAGATGAGGGGGGCCCAGATACGCAGTATTTT.

The chain links TRBV19 to TRBJ2-7, with a weak D call TRBD2 (5 bases). This CDR3 is built from 11 residues. Germline loops: CDR1 LNHDA, CDR2 SQIVND (reference sequence). Trimming removed 7 bases from V and 6 bases from J, with 10 bases in between. Written as DNA, the CDR3 is TGTGCCAGTATTTATGGGAGCGAGCAGTACTTC. It is translated as CASIYGSEQYF. Supplemented by reference TRBV19 and TRBJ2-7, the full variable domain reads DGGITQSPKYLFRKEGQNVTLSCEQNLNHDAMYWYRQDPGQGLRLIYYSQIVNDFQKGDIAEGYSVSREKKESFPLTVTSAQKNPTAFYLCASIYGSEQYFGPGTRLTVT.

The gene calls are TRBV7-2 and TRBJ1-1, with D uncertain. Germline lookup yields CDR1 SGHTA and CDR2 FQGNSA. The CDR3 has 13 residues. Between the trimmed V and J ends, which lost 4 bases and 5 bases, there was a span of 11 bases. The CDR3 is CASSSLTTTEAFF. CDR3 coding DNA: TGTGCCAGCAGCTCACTCACTACGACTGAAGCTTTCTTT.

This chain uses TRBV28 with TRBJ2-1; 11 bases fit TRBD2. The trim removed 5 bases at V and 0 bases at J, leaving 3 bases unmatched. CDR1 and CDR2 (germline): MDHEN, SYDVKM. The CDR3 length is 16 residues. CDR3 region: CASSPLAGGSYNEQFF. The CDR3 bases are TGTGCCAGCAGTCCGCTAGCGGGAGGCTCCTACAATGAGCAGTTCTTC.

The chain has TRBV19 and TRBJ1-5; D remains unclear. Trimming removed 5 bases from V and 0 bases from J, with 11 bases in between. The CDR3 has 15 residues. The germline V gene has CDR1 LNHDA and CDR2 SQIVND (reference sequence). This chain's CDR3 is CASSPYFDSNQPQHF. Written as DNA, the CDR3 is TGTGCCAGTAGTCCTTACTTTGATAGCAATCAGCCCCAGCATTTT.

The V and J genes are TRBV6-1 and TRBJ2-3; 9 nucleotides agree with TRBD2. The V and J ends lost 8 bases and 3 bases, in that order; junction bases with no gene match: 9. Per the germline V gene, CDR1 is MNHNS and CDR2 is SASEGT. This CDR3 has 15 amino acids. The CDR3 spells CASLRTAGGTDTQYF. Here the CDR3 DNA reads TGTGCCAGCCTAAGAACAGCGGGAGGTACAGATACGCAGTATTTT.

The chain is built from TRBV5-1 and TRBJ2-7, with D maybe TRBD2 (6 bases). The CDR3 has 14 amino acids. In germline, CDR1 is SGHRS, CDR2 YFSETQ. V was clipped by 3 bases and J by 7 bases, with 17 bases between them. The CDR3 DNA is TGCGCCAGCAGCTCGGGACTGACCTTGGGGGAGCAGTACTTC. Translating gives CASSSGLTLGEQYF.

The rearrangement links TRBV9 to TRBJ1-2; D is unresolved. Trimming pared 4 bases from V and 5 bases from J, leaving 18 bases between. The CDR3 is 15 residues long. From germline, CDR1 is SGDLS and CDR2 YYNGEE. This CDR3 reads CASSPPGRNPYGYTF. In DNA form, the CDR3 reads TGTGCCAGCAGCCCCCCCGGCCGGAACCCATATGGCTACACCTTC.

CDR3 in DNA: TGTGCCAGCAGTTATGGAGGGGTCGAGACCCAGTACTTC. It encodes CASSYGGVETQYF. The chain has TRBV6-2 or TRBV6-3 and TRBJ2-5, with D maybe TRBD2 (6 bases). Germline V gene data show CDR1 as MNHEY and CDR2 as SVGEGT. The CDR3 sequence is 13 residues long. V was trimmed by 3 bases and J by 5 bases, leaving 10 bases between them.

CDR3 DNA: TGTGCCAGCAACACCGGGGGCACAGATACGCAGTATTTT. It is translated as CASNTGGTDTQYF. The chain carries TRBV12-3 or TRBV12-4 and TRBJ2-3; weak D call: TRBD2 (5 bases). V lost 7 bases and J lost 1, with 9 bases in between. The length of the CDR3 is 13 residues.

This clonotype was seen a handful of times. This chain links TRBV7-8 with TRBJ1-1; D unclear. CDR3 length: 13 amino acids. Germline CDR1 reads SGHVS; CDR2 reads FQNEAQ. V shed 5 bases and J shed 6 bases, with 13 bases lying between them. This CDR3 reads CASSPRGRPEAFF. Here the CDR3 DNA reads TGTGCCAGCAGCCCGCGGGGAAGGCCTGAAGCTTTCTTT.

The chain is built from TRBV28 and TRBJ1-1, with unresolved D. The germline V gene has CDR1 MDHEN and CDR2 SYDVKM. Trimming took 6 bases from V and 4 from J, leaving 15 bases between them. The CDR3 consists of 14 residues. CDR3 amino acids: CASRAAPGSTEAFF. In DNA, the CDR3 is TGTGCCAGCAGGGCGGCCCCCGGAAGCACTGAAGCTTTCTTT.

The chain recombines TRBV4-1 with TRBJ2-7; D unclear. The CDR3 length is 13 residues. Germline-derived CDR1 and CDR2 are MGHRA and YSYEKL. The germline V and J ends were trimmed by 0 bases and 3 bases, with 6 bases remaining between them. CDR3 sequence (DNA): TGCGCCAGCAGCCAAGATCGATTCTACGAGCAGTACTTC. Translating it yields CASSQDRFYEQYF.

In DNA form, the CDR3 reads TGTGCCAGCAGTGGGGAAACCGAGGCCCAGTACTTC. Protein product: CASSGETEAQYF. The chain links TRBV6-1 to TRBJ2-5; D remains unclear. V lost 4 bases, J lost 9 bases, and 12 bases lay in between. Germline V CDR1 and CDR2: MNHNS, SASEGT. The length of the CDR3 is 12 residues.

The rearrangement joins TRBV30 to TRBJ1-1; D gene ambiguous. The CDR3 runs to 11 residues. CDR1 is GTSNPN and CDR2 is SVGIG in the germline V gene (reference sequence). The V and J ends lost 2 bases and 10 bases respectively, with 11 bases between them. In DNA form, the CDR3 reads TGTGCCTGGAGTATAGGCCCTGGAGCTTTCTTT. As protein: CAWSIGPGAFF.

This clonotype was seen once. The chain carries TRBV5-6 and TRBJ1-1; 8 bases map to TRBD1. With V trimmed by 4 bases and J by 0 bases, 14 bases remained unmatched. Germline V gene lookup returns CDR1 SGHDT and CDR2 YYEEEE. The CDR3 loop spans 18 amino acids. The CDR3 DNA follows: TGTGCCAGCAGCGCCTGGACAGGGTCGGAGGTCATGAACACTGAAGCTTTCTTT. This codes for CASSAWTGSEVMNTEAFF.

J is TRBJ2-7 and V is TRBV28; D remains ambiguous. CDR3 length: 12 residues. V gave up 7 bases and J gave up 1 base, with 8 bases separating them. Germline CDR1 and CDR2: MDHEN and SYDVKM. The CDR3 DNA is TGTGCCAGCATGAAGGGATCCTACGAGCAGTACTTC. Encoded protein: CASMKGSYEQYF. The variable domain in full, with the rest retrieved from reference TRBV28 and TRBJ2-7, is DVKVTQSSRYLVKRTGEKVFLECVQDMDHENMFWYRQDPGLGLRLIYFSYDVKMKEKGDIPEGYSVSREKKERFSLILESASTNQTSMYLCASMKGSYEQYFGPGTRLTVT.

The chain couples TRBV19 to TRBJ2-7, with TRBD2 identical over 7 bases. The germline V gene has CDR1 LNHDA and CDR2 SQIVND (reference sequence). Trimming at V came to 0 bases and at J to 6 bases, leaving 11 bases not matched to a gene. The CDR3 runs to 16 residues. In DNA form, the CDR3 reads TGTGCCAGTAGTATAGATCTTGCGGGAGAAGGAGGCGAGCAGTACTTC. It translates to CASSIDLAGEGGEQYF.

This clonotype was seen just once. The chain joins TRBV16 to TRBJ2-2; D is unresolved. This CDR3 region has 14 residues. Germline V lookup: CDR1 KGHSY, CDR2 FQNENV. Trimming took 3 bases from V and 0 from J, leaving 5 bases between them. The CDR3 here is CASSHTANTGELFF. CDR3 sequence (DNA): TGTGCCAGCAGCCACACAGCGAACACCGGGGAGCTGTTTTTT. The full variable domain, its missing parts supplied by reference TRBV16 and TRBJ2-2, is GEEVAQTPKHLVRGEGQKAKLYCAPIKGHSYVFWYQQVLKNEFKFLISFQNENVFDETGMPKERFSAKCLPNSPCSLEIQATKLEDSAVYFCASSHTANTGELFFGEGSRLTVL.

V and J are TRBV15 and TRBJ1-4; D ambiguous. CDR3 length: 18 amino acids. V was trimmed by 3 bases and J by 0 bases, leaving 17 bases between them. Germline lookup yields CDR1 LNHNV and CDR2 YYDKDF (reference sequence). The CDR3 DNA is TGTGCCACCAGCAGCCTACTGGAGTTAGTCCCAACTAATGAAAAACTGTTTTTT. Its protein product is CATSSLLELVPTNEKLFF.

This clonotype appeared once. The rearrangement links TRBV7-9 to TRBJ2-1; D call uncertain. V was shortened by 4 bases and J by 3 bases, with 16 bases between the two germline ends. CDR1 and CDR2 (germline): SEHNR, FQNEAQ (reference sequence). The CDR3 length is 16 residues. The CDR3: CASSSELATVYNEQFF. Written as DNA, the CDR3 is TGTGCCAGCAGCTCGGAATTAGCCACTGTCTACAATGAGCAGTTCTTC.

The rearrangement joins TRBV10-3 to TRBJ2-1; TRBD2 is a possible D gene (5 bases). Germline CDR1 reads ENHRY; CDR2 reads SYGVKD. This CDR3 region has 17 residues. V was pared by 6 bases and J by 8 bases, with 26 bases between. The CDR3 loop reads CAIRPLGGSRAIDEQFF. In nucleotides, the CDR3 is TGTGCCATCAGACCGCTAGGAGGTAGCCGGGCCATCGATGAGCAGTTCTTC.

This clonotype has only one observation. V and J are TRBV15 and TRBJ1-5, with 9 positions matching TRBD1. Germline V CDR1 and CDR2: LNHNV, YYDKDF (reference sequence). CDR3 size: 19 residues. J lost 0 bases, V lost 0 bases, and 9 bases had no gene match. The CDR3: CATSRDTGGPAYSNQPQHF. The CDR3 bases are TGTGCCACCAGCAGAGATACAGGGGGCCCGGCTTATAGCAATCAGCCCCAGCATTTT.